Reported below is one TCR beta chain. What it recognizes is unknown. Via 5' RACE with UMI labels, TRB cDNA libraries were prepared. TCRdb reworked the 5' RACE reads into one entry per CDR3 protein, no DNA. The sample has about 40,000 distinct CDR3 sequences. These data are taken from a study of CXCR3-negative and CXCR3-positive naive CD8 T cells. Findings and caveats of the study: Similar TRBV-TRBJ usage characterized naive CXCR3-negative and CXCR3-positive cells; memory cells differed.

CDR1 SGHTA and CDR2 FQGNSA come from the germline V gene. The CDR3 has 12 residues. Sequencing was performed on memory CD8+ T cells from blood. This receptor was identified in a human donor in good health. Some clones in this sample may be carry-over from other donors' samples. The chain employs TRBV7-2 and TRBJ2-1; TCRdb proposes TRBD1, but this gene call is untestable without DNA. The CDR3 here is CASSFGINEQFF.